This entry describes one T cell receptor beta chain. Its specificity is unknown. The repertoire was sequenced with immunoSEQ multiplex PCR; TCRdb's copy has only in-frame clones and lacks some. Of about 45,000 clones in the sample, around four fifths are singletons; the top ten hold roughly 9.4%. Trimming removed 0 bases from V and 5 bases from J, with 8 bases in between. The CDR3 length is 13 residues. Germline lookup yields CDR1 SGHRS and CDR2 YFSETQ. This sample is drawn from a study of vaccination effects on CD4 cells after COVID-19. In the study overall: Sequencing was preceded by expansion of antigen-specific CD4+ T cells with viral peptide pools in the ViraFEST assay.

Researchers isolated CD4+ T cells once ten to eleven days of culture had elapsed. Documented for the person is a PCR-confirmed SARS-CoV-2 infection occurring between March and December 2020. It was on days 3 and 7 that half the medium was replaced with IL-2 medium. Study-wide findings and caveats: Pronounced clonal contraction occurred in clones induced by infection and by vaccine late after vaccination.

The sample here was CD4+ T cells from PBMCs cultured without peptide, taken before COVID-19 vaccination. The chain is built from TRBV5-1 and TRBJ2-5; D remains ambiguous. This receptor was identified in a human donor who had a prior SARS-CoV-2 infection. CDR3 nucleotides: TGCGCCAGCAGCTTGGCTAGTGGTGAGACCCAGTACTTC. This sequence encodes CASSLASGETQYF.